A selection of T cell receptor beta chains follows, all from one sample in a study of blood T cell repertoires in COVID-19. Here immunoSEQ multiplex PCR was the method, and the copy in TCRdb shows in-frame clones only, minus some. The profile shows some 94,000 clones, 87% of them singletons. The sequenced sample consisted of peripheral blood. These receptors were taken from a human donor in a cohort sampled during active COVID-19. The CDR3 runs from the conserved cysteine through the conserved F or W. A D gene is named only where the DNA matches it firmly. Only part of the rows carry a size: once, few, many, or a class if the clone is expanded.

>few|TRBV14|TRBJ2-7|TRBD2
TGTGCCAGCAGCCGACTAGCGGGAACCTACGAGCAGTACTTC
CASSRLAGTYEQYF
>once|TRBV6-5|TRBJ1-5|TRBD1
TGTGCCAGCTCAAACGGGTGGCAGGGGGATCAGCCCCAGCATTTT
CASSNGWQGDQPQHF
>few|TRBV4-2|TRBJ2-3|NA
TGTGCCAGCAGCCAGCTAGCGGATACGCAGTATTTT
CASSQLADTQYF
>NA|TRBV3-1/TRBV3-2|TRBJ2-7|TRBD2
TGTGCCAGCAGCCAAGAAGGCGGGAGCATCCCTGGCGAGCAGTACTTC
CASSQEGGSIPGEQYF
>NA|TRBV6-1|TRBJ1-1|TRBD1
TGTGCCAGCAGTGAGCGCCCCGGGACAGCGAACACTGAAGCTTTCTTT
CASSERPGTANTEAFF
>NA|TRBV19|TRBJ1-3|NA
TGTGCCAGTAGTATTTTCCCGGGGAGAAGTGGAAACACCATATATTTT
CASSIFPGRSGNTIYF
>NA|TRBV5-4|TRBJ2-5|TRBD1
TGTGCCAGCAGCCCCGGACAGGGGGTCAGGGAGACCCAGTACTTC
CASSPGQGVRETQYF
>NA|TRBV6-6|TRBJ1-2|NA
TGTGCCAGCAGTGATCTGGTCGTGGGCAGGGTTGGCTACACCTTC
CASSDLVVGRVGYTF
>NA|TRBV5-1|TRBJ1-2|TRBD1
TGCGCCAGCAGCTTGGGGTCAGGGGGTAACTATGGCTACACCTTC
CASSLGSGGNYGYTF
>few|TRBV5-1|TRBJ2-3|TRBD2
TGCGCCAGCAGCTTTACTAGCGATGCAGATACGCAGTATTTT
CASSFTSDADTQYF
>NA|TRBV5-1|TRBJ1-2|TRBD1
TGCGCCAGCAGCTTCACGACAGGGTCTGATGGCTACACCTTC
CASSFTTGSDGYTF
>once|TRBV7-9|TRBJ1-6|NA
TGTGCCAGCAGCTCAAAGGGGGAAGGTAATTCACCCCTCCACTTT
CASSSKGEGNSPLHF
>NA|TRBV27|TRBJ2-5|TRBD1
TGTGCCAGCAGTTCATATGGACAGGCTACCCAAGAGACCCAGTACTTC
CASSSYGQATQETQYF
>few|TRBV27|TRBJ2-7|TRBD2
TGTGCCAGCAGTTTAGTCCTAGCGGGAGGGCACGAGCAGTACTTC
CASSLVLAGGHEQYF
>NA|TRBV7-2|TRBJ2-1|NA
TGTGCCAGCAGCTCCTTGGACAGAAACAATGAGCAGTTCTTC
CASSSLDRNNEQFF
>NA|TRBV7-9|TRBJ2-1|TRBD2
TGTGCCAGCAGCCCACTAGGGCGGGAGGGCCCTTACAATGAGCAGTTCTTC
CASSPLGREGPYNEQFF
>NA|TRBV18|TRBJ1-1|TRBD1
TGTGCCAGCTCACTCGACAGGGGTTCGGAGACTGAAGCTTTCTTT
CASSLDRGSETEAFF
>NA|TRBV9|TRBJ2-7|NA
TGTGCCAGCAGCGTAGAAGGAGGTCACGAGCAGTACTTC
CASSVEGGHEQYF
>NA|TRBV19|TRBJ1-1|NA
TGTGCCAGTAGTTACGGGGTGGAGGCTGAAGCTTTCTTT
CASSYGVEAEAFF
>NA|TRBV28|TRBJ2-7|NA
TGTGCCAGCAGTTCCACGGACTTCTACGAGCAGTACTTC
CASSSTDFYEQYF
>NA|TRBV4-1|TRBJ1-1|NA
TGCGCCAGCAGCCAAGAAGCGGGCGGGATGAACACTGAAGCTTTCTTT
CASSQEAGGMNTEAFF
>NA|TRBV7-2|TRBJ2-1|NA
TGTGCCAGCAGCGCACAGTTCTCCTACAATGAGCAGTTCTTC
CASSAQFSYNEQFF
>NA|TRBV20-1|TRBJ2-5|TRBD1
TGCAGTGCTAGTGGACAGGGAGAGACCCAGTACTTC
CSASGQGETQYF
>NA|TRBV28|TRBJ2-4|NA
TGTGCCAGCAGTGCCCCTGGGGGGACCAAAAACATTCAGTACTTC
CASSAPGGTKNIQYF
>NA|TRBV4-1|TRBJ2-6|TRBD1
TGCGCCAGCAGCCAAGAGGGCAGGACAGGGCTCCTCTCTGGGGCCAACGTCCTGACTTTC
CASSQEGRTGLLSGANVLTF
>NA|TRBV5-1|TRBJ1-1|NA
TGCGCCAGCAGCTTGGAACTCATGAACACTGAAGCTTTCTTT
CASSLELMNTEAFF
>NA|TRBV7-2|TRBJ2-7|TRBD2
TGTGCCAGCAGCGTTAGCGGGTCCTCCTACGAGCAGTACTTC
CASSVSGSSYEQYF
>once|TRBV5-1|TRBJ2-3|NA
TGCGCCAGCAGCTTGACTGCTAGCCCTAATTCAGATACGCAGTATTTT
CASSLTASPNSDTQYF
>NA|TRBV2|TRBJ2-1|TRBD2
TGTGCCAGCAGGGAGCGGGAGGGCCTTAACAATGAGCAGTTCTTC
CASREREGLNNEQFF
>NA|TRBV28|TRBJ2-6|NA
TGTGCCAGCATCCGGGGAAGTGGAGGGGCCAACGTCCTGACTTTC
CASIRGSGGANVLTF
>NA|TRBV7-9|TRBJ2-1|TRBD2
TGTGCCAGCAGCCCAAAAGGACTAGCGGTCAATGAGCAGTTCTTC
CASSPKGLAVNEQFF
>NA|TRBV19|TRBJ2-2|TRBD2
TGTGCCAGCCTCGGGGGGAGCAACTTCGTCGGGGAGCTGTTTTTT
CASLGGSNFVGELFF
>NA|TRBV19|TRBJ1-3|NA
TGTGCCAGTAGTCCCCGGACAACCCGCGCATCTGGAAACACCATATATTTT
CASSPRTTRASGNTIYF
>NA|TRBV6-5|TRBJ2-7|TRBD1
TGTGCCAGCAGACAGGGGGTCTCCTACGAGCAGTACTTC
CASRQGVSYEQYF
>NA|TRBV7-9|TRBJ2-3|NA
TGTGCCAGCAGCACCGGGACAGATACGCAGTATTTT
CASSTGTDTQYF
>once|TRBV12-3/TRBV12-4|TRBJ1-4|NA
TGTGCCAGCAGCGGGACTAATGAAAAACTGTTTTTT
CASSGTNEKLFF
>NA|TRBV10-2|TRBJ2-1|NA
TGCGCCAGCAGTGAAGGGTTAGCGGCGTACAATGAGCAGTTCTTC
CASSEGLAAYNEQFF
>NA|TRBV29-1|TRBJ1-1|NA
TGCAGCGTTGGGGCATCTGGGGGCTACATGAACACTGAAGCTTTCTTT
CSVGASGGYMNTEAFF
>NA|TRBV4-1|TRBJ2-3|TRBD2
TGCGCCAGCAGCCAAGTGGGACTAGCGGGCGCAGATACGCAGTATTTT
CASSQVGLAGADTQYF
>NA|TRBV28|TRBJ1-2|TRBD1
TGTGCCAGCAGTTTAACAGGGGCCTCTATCAGCTACACCTTC
CASSLTGASISYTF
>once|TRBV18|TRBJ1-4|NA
TGTGCCAGCTCACCACGGGGGGGGCATAATGAAAAACTGTTTTTT
CASSPRGGHNEKLFF
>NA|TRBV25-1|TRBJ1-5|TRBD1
TGTGCCAGCAGTGGGGGACAGAAGAATCAGCCCCAGCATTTT
CASSGGQKNQPQHF
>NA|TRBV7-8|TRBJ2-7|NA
TGTGCCAGCAGCTTAGTGGAGGGATCCTACGAGCAGTACTTC
CASSLVEGSYEQYF
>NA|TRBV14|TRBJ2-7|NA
TGTGCCAGCAGCCAGACTGGACAATACGAGCAGTACTTC
CASSQTGQYEQYF
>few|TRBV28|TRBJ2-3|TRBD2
TGTGCCAGCCCGCCGCCTAGCGGGGTCCCTAGCACAGATACGCAGTATTTT
CASPPPSGVPSTDTQYF
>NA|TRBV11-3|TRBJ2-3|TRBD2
TGTGCCAGCAGCTTAGGGACTAGCCCTAGGGATACGCAGTATTTT
CASSLGTSPRDTQYF
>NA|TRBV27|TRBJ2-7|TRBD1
TGTGCCAGCAGTTTCAGCCTCGGGACAGAGAACTACGAGCAGTACTTC
CASSFSLGTENYEQYF
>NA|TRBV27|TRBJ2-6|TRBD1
TGTGCCAGCAGACCCGGACAGGTCTACTCTGGGGCCAACGTCCTGACTTTC
CASRPGQVYSGANVLTF
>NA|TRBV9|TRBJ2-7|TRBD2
TGTGCCAGCAGCGCCTCTAGCGGTGATGGGTACGAGCAGTACTTC
CASSASSGDGYEQYF
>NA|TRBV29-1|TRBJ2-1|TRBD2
TGCAGCTTCGGGGGGGTCCCTGGCTTTCCCTACAATGAGCAGTTCTTC
CSFGGVPGFPYNEQFF
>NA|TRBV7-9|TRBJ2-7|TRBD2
TGTGCCAGCAGCGAAATGAGCGGGAGGGTCTACGAGCAGTACTTC
CASSEMSGRVYEQYF
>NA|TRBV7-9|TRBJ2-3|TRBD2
TGTGCCAGCAGCCGGGGGGCGTCTGGGGCTAGCGGGAGGGCTAGCACAGATACGCAGTATTTT
CASSRGASGASGRASTDTQYF
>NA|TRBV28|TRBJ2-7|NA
TGTGCCAGCAGTTTTGTAGCTTCCTACGAGCAGTACTTC
CASSFVASYEQYF
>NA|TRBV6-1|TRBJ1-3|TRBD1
TGTGCCAGCAGTGACACGGACAGGGCGGCTGGAAACACCATATATTTT
CASSDTDRAAGNTIYF
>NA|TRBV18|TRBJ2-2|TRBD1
TGTGCCAGCTCACCACCGTCAGGGGGCGTCAACTTCGGGGAGCTGTTTTTT
CASSPPSGGVNFGELFF